The 13 T cell receptor beta chains in this list originate from one sample, sequenced in a study of monozygotic twins with inflammatory bowel disease. TCRdb reanalyzed the 5' RACE reads and collapses them to one entry per CDR3 protein, without DNA. The repertoire table contains over 120,000 distinct CDR3 sequences. Sequenced material: blood. The receptors derive from a human donor with ulcerative colitis or Crohn's disease, or a healthy co-twin of an affected twin (not recorded which).

The chain uses TRBV27 and TRBJ1-6. The germline gives CDR1 MNHEY, CDR2 SMNVEV (reference sequence). The CDR3 is made up of 17 amino acids. Here the CDR3 reads CASSLSWQPDYNSPLHF.

This chain connects TRBV7-9 to TRBJ1-5. Germline values: CDR1 SEHNR, CDR2 FQNEAQ (reference sequence). The CDR3 extends over 13 amino acids. The CDR3 region is CASSPGADQPQHF.

V and J are TRBV6-5 and TRBJ1-5; checking the TCRdb D call of TRBD1 is not possible without DNA. Germline V lookup: CDR1 MNHEY, CDR2 SVGAGI. CDR3 length: 19 residues. This chain's CDR3 is CASSYYEINRGPSNQPQHF.

This chain joins TRBV7-9 and TRBJ1-4. The CDR3 sequence is 15 residues long. Germline loops: CDR1 SEHNR, CDR2 FQNEAQ (reference sequence). This CDR3 is CASSLEPATNEKLFF.

This rearrangement joins TRBV27 to TRBJ1-5; the D call of TRBD1 rests on TCRdb alone, since no DNA is present to check it. CDR3 size: 14 residues. The germline V gene encodes CDR1 MNHEY and CDR2 SMNVEV (reference sequence). The CDR3 sequence is CASSKAQGIQPQHF.

The rearrangement joins TRBV12-3 or TRBV12-4 to TRBJ2-7; TCRdb returns TRBD1, unconfirmable since there is no DNA. CDR3 size: 15 residues. CDR3 amino acids: CASSSGGTLSYEQYF.

This chain joins TRBV11-3 and TRBJ2-7; the TCRdb call, TRBD1, lacks DNA for checking. Germline values: CDR1 SGHNT, CDR2 YENEEA. The CDR3 runs to 13 residues. CDR3 amino acids: CASSGSRGSEQYF.

The CDR3 sequence: CATSRASGDALNNQPQHF. This rearrangement joins TRBV15 to TRBJ1-5; TCRdb lists TRBD1, though no DNA is available to test this call. Germline-derived CDR1 and CDR2 are LNHNV and YYDKDF (reference sequence). The CDR3 runs 18 residues. Based on the CDR3 plus reference TRBV15 and TRBJ1-5, the full variable domain is DAMVIQNPRYQVTQFGKPVTLSCSQTLNHNVMYWYQQKSSQAPKLLFHYYDKDFNNEADTPDNFQSRRPNTSFCFLDIRSPGLGDTAMYLCATSRASGDALNNQPQHFGDGTRLSIL.

The chain joins TRBV24-1 to TRBJ2-2; without DNA, the TCRdb call of TRBD1 cannot be checked. The CDR3 contains 18 residues. Germline V gene data show CDR1 as KGHDR and CDR2 as SFDVKD. The CDR3 sequence: CATSDAPWDRQHTGELFF.

This chain joins TRBV11-2 and TRBJ2-7; TCRdb picks TRBD1, but there is no DNA to check that call. CDR1 is SGHAT, CDR2 FQNNGV, per germline. The CDR3 spans 15 residues. CDR3 sequence: CASSLGTGGPYEQYF.

The genes are TRBV5-1 and TRBJ1-1; the D call of TRBD1 rests on TCRdb alone, since no DNA is present to check it. Germline CDR1 SGHRS, CDR2 YFSETQ. CDR3 size: 13 residues. The CDR3: CASWGSGNTEAFF.

V gene TRBV28 combines with J gene TRBJ1-1; TCRdb reports TRBD1, a call that lacks DNA to check it against. This CDR3 has 15 residues. In germline, CDR1 is MDHEN, CDR2 SYDVKM. The CDR3 loop is CASSLLPQGPREAFF.

The chain uses TRBV12-3 or TRBV12-4 and TRBJ2-7; TCRdb's D call of TRBD2 is untestable without DNA. The CDR3 sequence is 15 residues long. CDR3 sequence: CASSLTLGGGREQYF.